This T cell receptor beta chain was identified during a study of early T cells in non-severe SARS-CoV-2 infection. Study details: With bulk RNA from unsorted whole blood as input, sequencing yielded unpaired chains.

General observations from the study: Matching results from VDJdb favored anti-spike CD8 responses, leaving private and CD4 specificities undetected.

Unique molecular identifier tags were affixed to discrete cDNA molecules. TCRdb ran MiXCR on the 5' RACE reads and lists one entry per CDR3 protein. The sample carries 80,000 or so distinct CDR3 sequences, over 12% recorded once. The CDR3 is 15 residues long. Germline V CDR1 and CDR2: KGHDR, SFDVKD. In its sample, this clonotype was seen a few times. Its antigen is undetermined. The junction and the germline gene differ at one end; a read error may be behind it. The chain is built from TRBV24-1 and TRBJ2-1; 8 bases are a match to TRBD2. The receptor was isolated from an adult who was a healthcare worker with PCR-confirmed SARS-CoV-2 infection or an uninfected control (not recorded which). The sequencing sample was made of whole blood. CDR3 nucleotide sequence: TGTGCCACCAGACTACCGGGACTAGGGGACAAGGAGCAGTTCTTC. Translation: CATRLPGLGDKEQFF.